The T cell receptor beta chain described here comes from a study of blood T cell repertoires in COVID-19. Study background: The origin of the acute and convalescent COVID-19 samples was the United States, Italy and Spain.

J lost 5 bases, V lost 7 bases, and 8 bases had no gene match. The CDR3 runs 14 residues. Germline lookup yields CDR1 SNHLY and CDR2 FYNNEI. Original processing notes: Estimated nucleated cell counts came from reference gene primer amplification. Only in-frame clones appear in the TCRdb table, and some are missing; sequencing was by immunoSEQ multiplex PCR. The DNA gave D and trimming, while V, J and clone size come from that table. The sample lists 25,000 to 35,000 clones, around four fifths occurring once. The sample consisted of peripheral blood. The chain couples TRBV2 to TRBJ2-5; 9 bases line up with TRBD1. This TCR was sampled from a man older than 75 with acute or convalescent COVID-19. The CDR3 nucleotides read TGTGCCAGCAAGGGCGGGACAGGGAGGGAGACCCAGTACTTC. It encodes CASKGGTGRETQYF. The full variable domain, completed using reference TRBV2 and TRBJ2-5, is EPEVTQTPSHQVTQMGQEVILRCVPISNHLYFYWYRQILGQKVEFLVSFYNNEISEKSEIFDDQFSVERPDGSNFTLKIRSTKLEDSAMYFCASKGGTGRETQYFGPGTRLLVL.